A selection of T cell receptor beta chains follows, all from one sample in a study of blood T cell repertoires in COVID-19. The data were produced by immunoSEQ multiplex PCR, yet TCRdb's version contains in-frame clones alone and is incomplete. There are about 350,000 clones in the sample; approximately 89% occur only once, and over 3.5% lies in the top ten. The sample consisted of peripheral blood. Source of these receptors: a woman in her sixties with COVID-19, enrolled during active disease. The CDR3 runs from the conserved cysteine through the conserved F or W. A D gene is named only where the DNA matches it firmly. Clone size, where shown, is once, few, many, or a class for clones that have expanded.

size | J | V | D | CDR3 | DNA
NA | TRBJ1-5 | TRBV12-5 | NA | CASGSEDRSNQPQHF | TGTGCTAGTGGATCTGAGGACAGAAGCAATCAGCCCCAGCATTTT
NA | TRBJ2-7 | TRBV27 | TRBD1 | CASSPDRGIEVEQYF | TGTGCCAGCAGTCCGGACAGGGGCATAGAAGTCGAGCAGTACTTC
NA | TRBJ1-1 | TRBV27 | TRBD1 | CASSPRQGAATEAFF | TGTGCCAGCAGTCCACGACAGGGGGCGGCCACTGAAGCTTTCTTT
NA | TRBJ1-2 | TRBV30 | TRBD1 | CAWSHAGTGGYTF | TGTGCCTGGAGTCACGCCGGGACAGGGGGCTACACCTTC
once | TRBJ2-1 | TRBV5-1 | TRBD1 | CASSLFNVPGGERAYNEQFF | TGCGCCAGCAGCTTATTTAACGTACCAGGGGGCGAGCGTGCCTACAATGAGCAGTTCTTC
NA | TRBJ2-5 | TRBV7-2 | TRBD2 | CASSFSVAGWETQYF | TGTGCCAGCAGCTTCTCCGTAGCGGGCTGGGAGACCCAGTACTTC
NA | TRBJ1-6 | TRBV19 | NA | CATSSVLNSPLHF | TGTGCCACCTCCAGTGTGCTCAATTCACCCCTCCACTTT
NA | TRBJ1-4 | TRBV6-1 | TRBD1 | CASSENRGRTNEKLFF | TGTGCCAGCAGTGAAAACAGGGGGCGGACTAATGAAAAACTGTTTTTT
NA | TRBJ1-3 | TRBV29-1 | NA | CSVEELSSSGNTIYF | TGCAGCGTTGAAGAACTATCCAGCTCTGGAAACACCATATATTTT
NA | TRBJ2-1 | TRBV9 | TRBD2 | CASSQTSDLEQFF | TGTGCCAGCAGCCAGACTAGCGACCTTGAGCAGTTCTTC
NA | TRBJ2-1 | TRBV3-1/TRBV3-2 | TRBD1 | CASSQLDRGPRSGQFF | TGTGCCAGCAGCCAACTTGACAGGGGCCCGAGGAGTGGGCAGTTCTTC
NA | TRBJ2-5 | TRBV5-1 | TRBD1 | CASSHGTGQETQYF | TGCGCCAGCAGCCATGGGACAGGGCAAGAGACCCAGTACTTC
NA | TRBJ2-1 | TRBV5-1 | TRBD2 | CASSERLAGDEQFF | TGCGCCAGCAGCGAACGACTAGCTGGAGATGAGCAGTTCTTC
NA | TRBJ1-2 | TRBV6-6 | TRBD1 | CASSSETGDRGYTF | TGTGCCAGCAGTTCCGAGACAGGGGACCGCGGCTACACCTTC
NA | TRBJ2-2 | TRBV11-2 | NA | CASGQTGTTTGELFF | TGTGCCAGCGGTCAAACCGGGACAACAACCGGGGAGCTGTTTTTT
NA | TRBJ2-3 | TRBV5-4 | TRBD2 | CASSLKAGGGDTQYF | TGTGCCAGCAGCTTGAAAGCGGGGGGCGGAGATACGCAGTATTTT
NA | TRBJ1-5 | TRBV19 | TRBD1 | CASSPGQGGKQPQHF | TGTGCCAGTAGTCCCGGACAGGGGGGCAAACAGCCCCAGCATTTT
NA | TRBJ1-2 | TRBV10-3 | TRBD1 | CAIRPSIRGHTGYTF | TGTGCCATCAGACCGAGCATTAGGGGGCACACTGGCTACACCTTC
NA | TRBJ1-1 | TRBV4-1 | NA | CASSQPQDPNTEAFF | TGCGCCAGCAGCCAACCACAGGACCCGAACACTGAAGCTTTCTTT
NA | TRBJ2-7 | TRBV5-1 | TRBD1 | CASSQITGGSYEQYF | TGCGCCAGCAGCCAAATAACAGGGGGTTCCTACGAGCAGTACTTC
NA | TRBJ1-2 | TRBV11-2 | NA | CASSLDPISDYGYTF | TGTGCCAGCAGCTTAGATCCGATCAGTGACTATGGCTACACCTTC
NA | TRBJ1-6 | TRBV28 | NA | CASSFRQGMMDSPLHF | TGTGCCAGCAGTTTCCGCCAGGGGATGATGGATTCACCCCTCCACTTT
NA | TRBJ1-5 | TRBV4-1 | TRBD1 | CASSHGTGGGNQPQHF | TGCGCCAGCAGCCACGGGACAGGGGGAGGCAATCAGCCCCAGCATTTT
NA | TRBJ1-1 | TRBV11-3 | TRBD1 | CASSLAHLRGTELKNTEAFF | TGTGCCAGCAGCTTAGCTCATCTTCGGGGGACAGAATTAAAGAACACTGAAGCTTTCTTT
NA | TRBJ1-4 | TRBV29-1 | NA | CSVEEQGGGKLFF | TGCAGCGTTGAAGAACAGGGTGGGGGAAAACTGTTTTTT
NA | TRBJ1-2 | TRBV9 | NA | CASSVGQNYGYTF | TGTGCCAGCAGCGTAGGCCAGAACTATGGCTACACCTTC
NA | TRBJ1-4 | TRBV28 | NA | CASSQGGFEKLFF | TGTGCCAGCAGTCAAGGAGGGTTCGAAAAACTGTTTTTT
NA | TRBJ1-2 | TRBV28 | NA | CASSVPGANYGYTF | TGTGCCAGCAGTGTCCCCGGGGCTAACTATGGCTACACCTTC
NA | TRBJ2-3 | TRBV3-1/TRBV3-2 | NA | CASSQVGGTQYF | TGTGCCAGCAGCCAAGTAGGGGGTACGCAGTATTTT
NA | TRBJ1-3 | TRBV4-1 | TRBD1 | CASSLKQGAISGNTIYF | TGCGCCAGCAGCCTCAAACAGGGGGCGATCTCTGGAAACACCATATATTTT
NA | TRBJ2-7 | TRBV30 | NA | CAWTLGGKPYEQYF | TGTGCCTGGACCCTAGGGGGAAAACCCTACGAGCAGTACTTC
NA | TRBJ1-3 | TRBV7-9 | NA | CASSLGSSGNTIYF | TGTGCCAGCAGCTTGGGCAGTTCTGGAAACACCATATATTTT
once | TRBJ1-5 | TRBV2 | NA | CASSAYLDEGPQHF | TGTGCCAGCAGTGCCTACCTTGACGAGGGGCCCCAGCATTTT
NA | TRBJ1-1 | TRBV4-1 | NA | CASSEERVTEAFF | TGCGCCAGCAGCGAAGAGAGGGTTACTGAAGCTTTCTTT
NA | TRBJ2-3 | TRBV5-1 | NA | CASSQGQYTDTQYF | TGCGCCAGCAGCCAAGGACAGTACACAGATACGCAGTATTTT
NA | TRBJ2-7 | TRBV19 | TRBD1 | CASSYRGRSPSQYF | TGTGCCAGTAGTTACAGGGGGCGATCTCCGTCGCAGTACTTC
NA | TRBJ1-6 | TRBV6-5 | TRBD1 | CASSTTGDSPLHF | TGTGCCAGCAGTACAACAGGGGATTCACCCCTCCACTTT
NA | TRBJ1-5 | TRBV2 | NA | CASSPDSSSQPQHF | TGTGCCAGCAGTCCGGACAGTTCCTCTCAGCCCCAGCATTTT
NA | TRBJ2-1 | TRBV18 | NA | CASSPQGTYNEQFF | TGTGCCAGCTCACCTCAGGGGACGTACAATGAGCAGTTCTTC
once | TRBJ2-2 | TRBV18 | NA | CASSPQKDLGGELFF | TGTGCCAGCTCACCACAGAAAGATCTAGGAGGGGAGCTGTTTTTT